This passage covers 8 T cell receptor beta chains from one sample sequenced in a study of cytomegalovirus exposure and HLA in healthy donors. Amplification used 60 Vbeta primers and 13 Jbeta primers. Clones were sequenced by immunoSEQ multiplex PCR, and TCRdb holds only the in-frame ones, with some missing. The sample includes roughly 200,000 clones, more than 65% of them seen just once. Material for sequencing was PBMCs. The receptors shown here come from a man between 18 and 29 years old in good health and CMV-seronegative.

The V gene is TRBV18, the J gene TRBJ1-5; D ambiguous. Germline CDR1 reads KGHSH; CDR2 reads LQKENI. The CDR3 runs 15 residues. Trimming cost V 3 bases and J 0 bases, with 9 bases left between them. In DNA, the CDR3 is TGTGCCAGCTCACCGGGGAGAACTAGCAATCAGCCCCAGCATTTT. This encodes CASSPGRTSNQPQHF. The full variable domain, in which reference TRBV18 and TRBJ1-5 provide the parts outside the CDR3, is NAGVMQNPRHLVRRRGQEARLRCSPMKGHSHVYWYRQLPEEGLKFMVYLQKENIIDESGMPKERFSAEFPKEGPSILRIQQVVRGDSAAYFCASSPGRTSNQPQHFGDGTRLSIL.

This rearrangement joins TRBV18 to TRBJ1-5; 7 bases are shared with TRBD1. The CDR3 runs 14 residues. V lost 4 bases to trimming and J lost 3 bases; unmatched junction nucleotides: 3. The germline V gene encodes CDR1 KGHSH and CDR2 LQKENI. The CDR3 sequence is CASSLGQLNQPQHF. The DNA of the CDR3 is TGTGCCAGCTCACTGGGACAGCTCAATCAGCCCCAGCATTTT.

This clone was picked up a small number of times. The chain has TRBV6-1 and TRBJ2-1; tentatively, D is TRBD1 (6 bases). Germline-derived CDR1 and CDR2 are MNHNS and SASEGT. The V gene lost 6 bases and the J gene lost 1 base, with 13 bases spanning the gap. The CDR3 runs 15 residues. CDR3 nucleotide sequence: TGTGCCAGCAGACGACAGGTCGAATCCTACAATGAGCAGTTCTTC. This gives the protein CASRRQVESYNEQFF.

The genes are TRBV7-8 and TRBJ1-1; 8 bases align to TRBD1. The V segment lost 2 bases and the J segment 1 base; nucleotides outside the gene matches: 3. The germline V gene has CDR1 SGHVS and CDR2 FQNEAQ. The CDR3 runs 15 residues. In DNA, the CDR3 is TGTGCCAGCAGCTTATTTGGACAGGGGAACACTGAAGCTTTCTTT. The encoded protein is CASSLFGQGNTEAFF. The full variable domain, with the rest looked up from reference TRBV7-8 and TRBJ1-1, is GAGVSQSPRYKVAKRGQDVALRCDPISGHVSLFWYQQALGQGPEFLTYFQNEAQLDKSGLPSDRFFAERPEGSVSTLKIQRTQQEDSAVYLCASSLFGQGNTEAFFGQGTRLTVV.

The chain is built from TRBV9 and TRBJ2-7, with 7 nucleotides matching TRBD1. Germline CDR1 is SGDLS and CDR2 is YYNGEE. The CDR3 has 18 residues. After removal of 3 bases from V and 3 bases from J, the junction contained 18 bases not matched to a gene. For the CDR3, the DNA is TGTGCCAGCAGCGCCTGGGGATCCCAACAGGGGAGTGTCTACGAGCAGTACTTC. The encoded protein is CASSAWGSQQGSVYEQYF.

The gene calls are TRBV10-3 and TRBJ1-5; D might be TRBD1 (5 bases). Trimming removed 6 bases at V and 0 bases at J, with 6 bases between. This CDR3 has 13 amino acids. Germline loops: CDR1 ENHRY, CDR2 SYGVKD. The CDR3 region is CAIRQGSNQPQHF. The CDR3 DNA reads TGTGCCATCAGGCAGGGTAGCAATCAGCCCCAGCATTTT.

The DNA of the CDR3 is TGCGCCAGCAGCTTGGATGGGGGCCATGGCTACACCTTC. Residues: CASSLDGGHGYTF. This sequence joins TRBV5-1 and TRBJ1-2; D may be TRBD1 (6 bases). The length of the CDR3 is 13 residues. The germline gives CDR1 SGHRS, CDR2 YFSETQ. Trimming took 0 bases from V and 6 from J, leaving 9 bases between them.

The V and J genes are TRBV29-1 and TRBJ2-6, with D hard to call. The CDR3 is 12 residues long. Trimming pared 7 bases from V and 9 bases from J, leaving 13 bases between. CDR1 and CDR2 from the germline V gene are SQVTM and ANQGSEA. CDR3 amino acids: CSGTLVDNVLTF. Written as DNA, the CDR3 is TGCAGCGGAACTCTAGTAGACAACGTCCTGACTTTC.